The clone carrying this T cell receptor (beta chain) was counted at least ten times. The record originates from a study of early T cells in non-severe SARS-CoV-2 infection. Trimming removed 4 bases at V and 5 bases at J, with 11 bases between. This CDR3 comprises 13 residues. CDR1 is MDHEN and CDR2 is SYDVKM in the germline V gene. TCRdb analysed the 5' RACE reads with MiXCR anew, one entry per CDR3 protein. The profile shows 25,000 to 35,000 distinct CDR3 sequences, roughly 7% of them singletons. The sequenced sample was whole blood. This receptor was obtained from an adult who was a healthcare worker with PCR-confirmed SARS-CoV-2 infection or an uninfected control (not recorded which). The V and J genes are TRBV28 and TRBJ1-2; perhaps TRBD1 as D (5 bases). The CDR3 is CASSYGRVYGYTF. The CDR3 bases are TGTGCCAGCAGTTATGGCAGGGTTTATGGCTACACCTTC.